The 17 T cell receptor beta chains below come from one sample, sequenced in a study of blood T cell repertoires in COVID-19. Profiling relied on immunoSEQ multiplex PCR, and the TCRdb table lists in-frame clones only, not all of them. There are a few hundred thousand clones in the sample; around 88% occur only once, and approximately 6.6% lies in the top ten. Sequenced sample: peripheral blood. The receptors stem from a woman aged 25 to 45 who had recovered from COVID-19.

The rearrangement joins TRBV30 to TRBJ2-2; D is possibly TRBD1 (7 bases). The V gene lost 2 bases and the J gene lost 5 bases, with 15 bases spanning the gap. The CDR3 runs 15 residues. Germline assignment: CDR1 GTSNPN and CDR2 SVGIG (reference sequence). The CDR3 loop reads CAWSTWRGRTGELFF. CDR3 nucleotides: TGTGCCTGGAGTACGTGGAGGGGGCGAACCGGGGAGCTGTTTTTT.

The gene calls are TRBV5-1 and TRBJ2-2; D remains unclear. Germline CDR1 and CDR2: SGHRS and YFSETQ. CDR3 length equals 14 residues. V shed 2 bases and J shed 1 base, with 6 bases lying between them. The CDR3 region has the DNA TGCGCCAGCAGCTTTTCGGTGAACACCGGGGAGCTGTTTTTT. It codes for CASSFSVNTGELFF.

This rearrangement joins TRBV18 to TRBJ1-4, with a possible D match to TRBD1 (5 bases). Per the germline V gene, CDR1 is KGHSH and CDR2 is LQKENI. The CDR3 runs to 14 residues. V was cut by 6 bases and J by 3 bases, with 11 bases left in between. The CDR3 nucleotides read TGTGCCAGCTCCCAGCAGGGTCCTAATGAAAAACTGTTTTTT. It encodes CASSQQGPNEKLFF.

The DNA of the CDR3 is TGTGCCAGCAGTCCGGGACAGGGGACAGATACGCAGTATTTT. This translates into CASSPGQGTDTQYF. The genes are TRBV2 and TRBJ2-3; 10 bases match TRBD1. Per the germline V gene, CDR1 is SNHLY and CDR2 is FYNNEI. The ends lost 5 bases at V and 3 bases at J; junction bases unmatched: 2. This CDR3 is 14 amino acids long.

The J gene is TRBJ1-2, the V gene TRBV6-5, with D hard to call. CDR1 is MNHEY and CDR2 is SVGAGI in the germline V gene. The CDR3 totals 16 residues. Trimming shortened V by 4 bases and J by 4 bases, and 19 bases separated the two germline ends. The DNA for the CDR3 is TGTGCCAGCAGTTCAATCGGGAGGCTCTTCTTCTATGGCTACACCTTC. Amino acid sequence: CASSSIGRLFFYGYTF.

The genes are TRBV24-1 and TRBJ2-5; maybe TRBD1 (6 bases). The germline gives CDR1 KGHDR, CDR2 SFDVKD. The CDR3 has 12 residues. Trimming took 7 bases from V and 5 from J, leaving 10 bases between them. The CDR3: CATRGHGETQYF. In DNA, the CDR3 is TGTGCCACCAGGGGACACGGGGAGACCCAGTACTTC.

The chain uses TRBV28 and TRBJ1-5; TRBD1 agrees at 7 bases. This CDR3 has 19 amino acids. J was trimmed by 0 bases and V by 6 bases; bases with no gene match: 17. Germline V CDR1 and CDR2: MDHEN, SYDVKM. CDR3 sequence: CASRPTRGQIFHSNQPQHF. CDR3 nucleotide sequence: TGTGCCAGCAGGCCCACTAGGGGACAGATTTTCCATAGCAATCAGCCCCAGCATTTT.

The J gene is TRBJ1-1, the V gene TRBV28; D possibly corresponds to TRBD1 (5 bases). CDR1 MDHEN and CDR2 SYDVKM come from the germline V gene. The germline V and J ends were trimmed by 2 bases and 6 bases, with 10 bases remaining between them. This CDR3 region has 13 residues. CDR3 DNA sequence: TGTGCCAGCAGTTTAGGCGGGGGTGCTGAAGCTTTCTTT. This translates into CASSLGGGAEAFF.

This sequence joins TRBV18 and TRBJ1-1, with 7 bases aligning to TRBD1. Trimming cost V 9 bases and J 6 bases; bases outside gene matches: 7. Germline CDR1 reads KGHSH; CDR2 reads LQKENI. The CDR3 covers 12 residues. The CDR3 region is CASSSQGAEAFF. Here the CDR3 DNA reads TGTGCCAGTTCATCCCAGGGGGCTGAAGCTTTCTTT. Variable domain in full (rest from reference TRBV18 and TRBJ1-1): NAGVMQNPRHLVRRRGQEARLRCSPMKGHSHVYWYRQLPEEGLKFMVYLQKENIIDESGMPKERFSAEFPKEGPSILRIQQVVRGDSAAYFCASSSQGAEAFFGQGTRLTVV.

The rearrangement links TRBV6-5 to TRBJ1-2; 9 bases line up with TRBD1. CDR1 is MNHEY, CDR2 SVGAGI, per germline. Trimming removed 7 bases from V and 3 bases from J; junction bases left unmatched: 6. The CDR3 totals 14 residues. The CDR3 reads CASTKDRGDYGYTF. The CDR3 coding sequence is TGTGCCAGCACCAAGGACAGGGGAGACTATGGCTACACCTTC.

The rearrangement uses TRBV19 and TRBJ2-6; TRBD1 aligns across 7 bases. V was pared by 5 bases and J by 0 bases, with 10 bases of the junction left unmatched. Germline CDR1 and CDR2: LNHDA and SQIVND (reference sequence). The CDR3 covers 18 residues. This chain's CDR3 is CASSRYRDSTSGANVLTF. The CDR3, as DNA: TGTGCCAGTAGTCGATACAGGGACAGTACCTCTGGGGCCAACGTCCTGACTTTC.

This chain links TRBV7-2 with TRBJ2-7; no clear D. Trimming shortened V by 2 bases and J by 5 bases, and 10 bases separated the two germline ends. Germline V gene data show CDR1 as SGHTA and CDR2 as FQGNSA. The CDR3 extends over 13 amino acids. The CDR3 loop is CASSLSSADEQYF. The CDR3 DNA reads as TGTGCCAGCAGCTTATCGTCGGCGGACGAGCAGTACTTC.

The gene calls are TRBV2 and TRBJ2-2; D is perhaps TRBD1 (5 bases). Germline CDR1 SNHLY, CDR2 FYNNEI. The V end was cut by 2 bases, the J end by 4 bases, with 11 bases between. This CDR3 is 15 amino acids long. CDR3 sequence reads: CASSEMAGFTGELFF. The CDR3 coding sequence is TGTGCCAGCAGTGAAATGGCAGGGTTCACCGGGGAGCTGTTTTTT.

The genes are TRBV2 and TRBJ1-1, with D hard to call. The V end was cut by 4 bases, the J end by 3 bases, with 9 bases between. Germline CDR1 SNHLY, CDR2 FYNNEI. CDR3 length equals 13 residues. The DNA for the CDR3 is TGTGCCAGCAGTGCCGAAACGGACACTGAAGCTTTCTTT. Translated, it gives CASSAETDTEAFF.

The chain links TRBV25-1 to TRBJ2-5; tentative D call: TRBD1 (5 bases). CDR3 size: 15 residues. Germline loops: CDR1 MGHDK, CDR2 SYGVNS. The V gene lost 4 bases and the J gene lost 1 base, with 13 bases spanning the gap. CDR3 protein: CASSGGSGPQETQYF. DNA of the CDR3: TGTGCCAGCAGTGGTGGTTCAGGGCCCCAAGAGACCCAGTACTTC.

This chain joins TRBV5-4 and TRBJ2-7; a possible D gene is TRBD2 (5 bases). Per germline, CDR1 SGHNT and CDR2 YYREEE (reference sequence). CDR3 length equals 13 residues. V lost 0 bases and J 6 bases, leaving 10 bases between the germline ends. The CDR3 DNA follows: TGTGCCAGCAGCTTGGGAGGGTTGGGCGAGCAGTACTTC. Translating it yields CASSLGGLGEQYF.

The chain carries TRBV27 and TRBJ2-1; 9 bases match TRBD2. Germline CDR1 is MNHEY and CDR2 is SMNVEV (reference sequence). The V segment lost 0 bases and the J segment 3 bases; nucleotides outside the gene matches: 9. This CDR3 has 18 amino acids. CDR3 DNA sequence: TGTGCCAGCAGTTTATCCCTGTCGCGGGGGGGGAACTACAATGAGCAGTTCTTC. It specifies CASSLSLSRGGNYNEQFF.